This entry lists 7 T cell receptor beta chains sequenced from one sample in a study of blood T cell repertoires in COVID-19. Only in-frame clones appear in the TCRdb table, and some are missing; sequencing was by immunoSEQ multiplex PCR. The repertoire holds about 200,000 clones, with 85% as singletons. The sequencing sample was made of peripheral blood. All receptors derive from a man aged 55 to 70 with COVID-19, enrolled during active disease.

V gene TRBV27 combines with J gene TRBJ2-4; 7 nucleotides agree with TRBD2. The CDR3 contains 15 residues. The V segment lost 7 bases and the J segment 3 bases; nucleotides outside the gene matches: 9. Germline V lookup: CDR1 MNHEY, CDR2 SMNVEV (reference sequence). In DNA form, the CDR3 reads TGTGCCAGCAAGCCGGGGCCGGGAGGCAAAAACATTCAGTACTTC. Protein: CASKPGPGGKNIQYF.

This clone came up once. The chain joins TRBV5-6 to TRBJ2-5; weak D call: TRBD2 (5 bases). V was clipped by 1 base and J by 5 bases, with 18 bases between them. In germline, CDR1 is SGHDT, CDR2 YYEEEE. The CDR3 runs to 16 residues. The CDR3 DNA reads TGTGCCAGCAGCTTGTGGGCGGGCGTGGCTCGGGAGACCCAGTACTTC. It translates to CASSLWAGVARETQYF.

The chain employs TRBV7-9 and TRBJ2-7, with 7 bases matching TRBD2. Germline-derived CDR1 and CDR2 are SEHNR and FQNEAQ (reference sequence). V shed 5 bases, J shed 3 bases, and the junction held 13 bases outside the gene matches. The CDR3 extends over 16 amino acids. CDR3 DNA: TGTGCCAGCAGCCCAAGAGCGGGAATCCAGGTCTACGAGCAGTACTTC. Its translation is CASSPRAGIQVYEQYF.

The chain carries TRBV5-1 and TRBJ2-6; maybe TRBD2 (7 bases). Germline-derived CDR1 and CDR2 are SGHRS and YFSETQ. The CDR3 totals 17 residues. Deletions cut 1 base from V and 1 base from J, with 12 bases between. CDR3 region: CASSLSRGGSGANVLTF. DNA of the CDR3: TGCGCCAGCAGCTTGTCCAGGGGAGGGTCTGGGGCCAACGTCCTGACTTTC. Complete variable domain (other parts from reference TRBV5-1 and TRBJ2-6): KAGVTQTPRYLIKTRGQQVTLSCSPISGHRSVSWYQQTPGQGLQFLFEYFSETQRNKGNFPGRFSGRQFSNSRSEMNVSTLELGDSALYLCASSLSRGGSGANVLTFGAGSRLTVL.

This sequence joins TRBV5-1 and TRBJ1-3, with 7 bases aligning to TRBD1. The CDR3 is 16 amino acids. J gave up 4 bases and V 0 bases, and 7 bases lay outside the gene matches. Germline V gene data show CDR1 as SGHRS and CDR2 as YFSETQ. The CDR3 DNA reads as TGCGCCAGCAGCTTGGAGGAACAGGGGCAAGGAAACACCATATATTTT. The encoded protein is CASSLEEQGQGNTIYF. The full variable domain, rest sourced from reference TRBV5-1 and TRBJ1-3, is KAGVTQTPRYLIKTRGQQVTLSCSPISGHRSVSWYQQTPGQGLQFLFEYFSETQRNKGNFPGRFSGRQFSNSRSEMNVSTLELGDSALYLCASSLEEQGQGNTIYFGEGSWLTVV.

The chain uses TRBV28 and TRBJ2-7, with a weak D call TRBD2 (5 bases). Between the trimmed V and J ends, which lost 5 bases and 6 bases, there was a span of 14 bases. The CDR3 extends over 13 amino acids. The germline V gene has CDR1 MDHEN and CDR2 SYDVKM. The CDR3 here is CASSPYGVGEQYF. The CDR3 coding sequence is TGTGCCAGCAGTCCATACGGGGTCGGCGAGCAGTACTTC.

This clone was found a few times. The V gene is TRBV4-1, the J gene TRBJ1-4; D unclear. This CDR3 is built from 16 residues. Between the trimmed V and J ends, which lost 5 bases and 5 bases, there was a span of 18 bases. Germline assignment: CDR1 MGHRA and CDR2 YSYEKL. CDR3: CASSAVSRDGNEKLFF. The CDR3 nucleotides are TGCGCCAGCAGCGCAGTTTCGAGAGACGGGAATGAAAAACTGTTTTTT.